A selection of T cell receptor beta chains follows, all from one sample in a study of regulatory T cells in long-lasting Graves disease. Using its own MiXCR run on the multiplex PCR reads, TCRdb lists one record per CDR3 protein. The sample includes approximately 400,000 distinct CDR3 sequences, more than 12% seen only once; the top ten take approximately 16%. The same sample was also studied in work on T cells in Graves' hyperthyroidism and ophthalmopathy.

This specimen consisted of peripheral blood mononuclear cells (PBMCs), obtained at new diagnosis, from a patient treated with antithyroid drugs. These receptors came from a woman younger than 45 with Graves disease. CDR3s include the opening cysteine and the closing phenylalanine or tryptophan. Fields, in order: D gene, clone size, CDR3 length, V gene, J gene, CDR3 protein, CDR3 DNA. D genes are given only for firm matches. Not every row has a clone size; where given, it reads once, few, many or a size class.

D gene: TRBD1; clone size: many; CDR3 length: 14; V gene: TRBV5-1; J gene: TRBJ1-1; CDR3 protein: CASSWGQGSPEAFF; CDR3 DNA: TGCGCCAGCAGCTGGGGACAGGGGAGCCCTGAAGCTTTCTTT
D gene: -; clone size: few; CDR3 length: 14; V gene: TRBV2; J gene: TRBJ1-2; CDR3 protein: CASRISAGDTGYTF; CDR3 DNA: TGTGCCAGCAGGATTTCGGCAGGAGATACTGGCTACACCTTC
D gene: TRBD2; clone size: many; CDR3 length: 14; V gene: TRBV2; J gene: TRBJ2-7; CDR3 protein: CASRPSGSRYEQYF; CDR3 DNA: TGTGCCAGCAGACCTAGCGGGAGTAGGTACGAGCAGTACTTC
D gene: TRBD1; clone size: many; CDR3 length: 16; V gene: TRBV6-2/TRBV6-3; J gene: TRBJ2-5; CDR3 protein: CASRQWGQSKGETQYF; CDR3 DNA: TGTGCCAGCAGACAGTGGGGACAGTCGAAGGGGGAGACCCAGTACTTC
D gene: -; clone size: -; CDR3 length: 14; V gene: TRBV20-1; J gene: TRBJ1-2; CDR3 protein: CSASNPTGLYGYTF; CDR3 DNA: TGCAGTGCTAGCAACCCGACAGGACTGTATGGCTACACCTTC
D gene: -; clone size: many; CDR3 length: 13; V gene: TRBV6-5; J gene: TRBJ2-7; CDR3 protein: CASSYASSYEQYF; CDR3 DNA: TGTGCCAGCAGTTACGCCAGCTCCTACGAGCAGTACTTC
D gene: -; clone size: few; CDR3 length: 16; V gene: TRBV9; J gene: TRBJ2-7; CDR3 protein: CASSRPGRQSIYEQYF; CDR3 DNA: TGTGCCAGCAGCCGACCGGGACGGCAGTCCATCTACGAGCAGTACTTC
D gene: TRBD1; clone size: few; CDR3 length: 13; V gene: TRBV20-1; J gene: TRBJ2-7; CDR3 protein: CSAPDRDSYEQYF; CDR3 DNA: TGCAGTGCCCCGGACAGGGACTCCTACGAGCAGTACTTC
D gene: TRBD1; clone size: many; CDR3 length: 16; V gene: TRBV30; J gene: TRBJ2-1; CDR3 protein: CAWSVPRTGVVNEQFF; CDR3 DNA: TGTGCCTGGAGTGTACCCCGGACAGGGGTAGTTAATGAGCAGTTCTTC
D gene: -; clone size: few; CDR3 length: 16; V gene: TRBV24-1; J gene: TRBJ2-3; CDR3 protein: CATSDFISSDTDTQYF; CDR3 DNA: TGTGCCACCAGTGATTTTATCTCGAGTGACACAGATACGCAGTATTTT
D gene: -; clone size: -; CDR3 length: 15; V gene: TRBV10-3; J gene: TRBJ2-1; CDR3 protein: CAISAFLSSYNEQFF; CDR3 DNA: TGTGCCATCAGTGCCTTCTTAAGCTCCTACAATGAGCAGTTCTTC
D gene: TRBD1; clone size: once; CDR3 length: 17; V gene: TRBV7-3; J gene: TRBJ2-3; CDR3 protein: CASSLGGAGGLGDTQYF; CDR3 DNA: TGTGCCAGCAGCTTAGGTGGGGCAGGGGGCCTTGGGGATACGCAGTATTTT
D gene: -; clone size: many; CDR3 length: 15; V gene: TRBV29-1; J gene: TRBJ2-7; CDR3 protein: CSVEGGTARGYEQYF; CDR3 DNA: TGCAGCGTTGAAGGAGGAACCGCCCGGGGCTACGAGCAGTACTTC
D gene: TRBD2; clone size: -; CDR3 length: 13; V gene: TRBV27; J gene: TRBJ2-7; CDR3 protein: CASSTLAGYEQYF; CDR3 DNA: TGTGCCAGCAGTACCCTAGCGGGCTACGAGCAGTACTTC
D gene: TRBD2; clone size: -; CDR3 length: 14; V gene: TRBV11-2; J gene: TRBJ2-7; CDR3 protein: CAVLTELAEREQYF; CDR3 DNA: TGTGCCGTCCTCACGGAACTAGCGGAGAGAGAGCAGTACTTC
D gene: -; clone size: few; CDR3 length: 14; V gene: TRBV6-4; J gene: TRBJ2-1; CDR3 protein: CASSDSFSYNEQFF; CDR3 DNA: TGTGCCAGCAGTGACTCCTTCTCCTACAATGAGCAGTTCTTC
D gene: TRBD1; clone size: many; CDR3 length: 16; V gene: TRBV7-6; J gene: TRBJ2-5; CDR3 protein: CASSPPKGQVVETQYF; CDR3 DNA: TGTGCCAGCAGCCCCCCCAAGGGACAGGTAGTAGAGACCCAGTACTTC
D gene: -; clone size: -; CDR3 length: 15; V gene: TRBV6-1; J gene: TRBJ2-3; CDR3 protein: CASRMGLTWGDTQYF; CDR3 DNA: TGTGCCAGCAGGATGGGCCTAACCTGGGGAGATACGCAGTATTTT
D gene: -; clone size: many; CDR3 length: 15; V gene: TRBV4-2; J gene: TRBJ1-4; CDR3 protein: CASSQGRYEVEKLFF; CDR3 DNA: TGTGCCAGCAGCCAAGGCAGGTACGAGGTCGAAAAACTGTTTTTT
D gene: -; clone size: many; CDR3 length: 12; V gene: TRBV20-1; J gene: TRBJ2-5; CDR3 protein: CSATQGRETQYF; CDR3 DNA: TGCAGTGCTACCCAGGGGCGAGAGACCCAGTACTTC
D gene: TRBD2; clone size: -; CDR3 length: 17; V gene: TRBV24-1; J gene: TRBJ2-3; CDR3 protein: CATSDHPTSGPTDTQYF; CDR3 DNA: TGTGCCACCAGTGACCACCCGACTAGCGGGCCCACAGATACGCAGTATTTT
D gene: -; clone size: few; CDR3 length: 13; V gene: TRBV28; J gene: TRBJ1-5; CDR3 protein: CASTWMGNQPQHF; CDR3 DNA: TGTGCCAGCACCTGGATGGGTAATCAGCCCCAGCATTTT
D gene: -; clone size: few; CDR3 length: 12; V gene: TRBV20-1; J gene: TRBJ2-2; CDR3 protein: CSASGKAGELFF; CDR3 DNA: TGCAGTGCTAGCGGGAAGGCCGGGGAGCTGTTTTTT
D gene: -; clone size: few; CDR3 length: 13; V gene: TRBV20-1; J gene: TRBJ2-1; CDR3 protein: CSVSADSHNGQFF; CDR3 DNA: TGCAGTGTGTCAGCGGACAGCCACAATGGGCAGTTCTTC
D gene: TRBD1; clone size: many; CDR3 length: 14; V gene: TRBV2; J gene: TRBJ2-2; CDR3 protein: CAIEDRENTGELFF; CDR3 DNA: TGTGCCATCGAAGACAGGGAGAACACCGGGGAGCTGTTTTTT
D gene: -; clone size: -; CDR3 length: 16; V gene: TRBV10-3; J gene: TRBJ1-5; CDR3 protein: CAISESLIGLGQPQHF; CDR3 DNA: TGTGCCATCAGTGAGTCCCTCATTGGGTTGGGCCAGCCCCAGCATTTT
D gene: -; clone size: -; CDR3 length: 14; V gene: TRBV27; J gene: TRBJ2-7; CDR3 protein: CASSLSRYPYEQYF; CDR3 DNA: TGTGCCAGCAGTTTAAGTAGGTACCCTTACGAGCAGTACTTC
D gene: TRBD2; clone size: many; CDR3 length: 16; V gene: TRBV5-1; J gene: TRBJ2-1; CDR3 protein: CASSLEGSGVKHEQFF; CDR3 DNA: TGCGCCAGCAGCTTGGAGGGTAGCGGGGTTAAGCATGAGCAGTTCTTC
D gene: -; clone size: -; CDR3 length: 13; V gene: TRBV10-3; J gene: TRBJ2-7; CDR3 protein: CAISDSSSYEQYF; CDR3 DNA: TGTGCCATCAGTGACTCAAGCTCCTACGAGCAGTACTTC
D gene: TRBD1; clone size: many; CDR3 length: 12; V gene: TRBV30; J gene: TRBJ2-3; CDR3 protein: CARGTGGNTQYF; CDR3 DNA: TGTGCCCGCGGGACAGGGGGGAATACGCAGTATTTT
D gene: -; clone size: few; CDR3 length: 18; V gene: TRBV7-9; J gene: TRBJ2-1; CDR3 protein: CASSTMGGGASSYNEQFF; CDR3 DNA: TGTGCCAGCAGCACAATGGGGGGGGGGGCTAGCTCCTACAATGAGCAGTTCTTC
D gene: -; clone size: many; CDR3 length: 15; V gene: TRBV6-1; J gene: TRBJ2-7; CDR3 protein: CASSETGSMAYEQYF; CDR3 DNA: TGTGCCAGCAGTGAGACGGGGAGTATGGCCTACGAGCAGTACTTC
D gene: -; clone size: -; CDR3 length: 11; V gene: TRBV24-1; J gene: TRBJ1-1; CDR3 protein: CATPPHREAFF; CDR3 DNA: TGTGCCACTCCCCCGCACAGGGAAGCTTTCTTT
D gene: TRBD1; clone size: many; CDR3 length: 14; V gene: TRBV30; J gene: TRBJ1-5; CDR3 protein: CAWNPGQPNQPQHF; CDR3 DNA: TGTGCCTGGAATCCGGGACAGCCTAATCAGCCCCAGCATTTT
D gene: TRBD1; clone size: few; CDR3 length: 14; V gene: TRBV29-1; J gene: TRBJ1-1; CDR3 protein: CSARGQTMNTEAFF; CDR3 DNA: TGCAGTGCCCGGGGACAGACCATGAACACTGAAGCTTTCTTT
D gene: -; clone size: many; CDR3 length: 13; V gene: TRBV5-8; J gene: TRBJ1-5; CDR3 protein: CASNIREHQPQHF; CDR3 DNA: TGTGCCAGCAACATCCGGGAGCATCAGCCCCAGCATTTT
D gene: TRBD2; clone size: many; CDR3 length: 18; V gene: TRBV3-1; J gene: TRBJ2-2; CDR3 protein: CASSQDAASGRFTGELFF; CDR3 DNA: TGTGCCAGCAGCCAAGATGCGGCTAGCGGGAGATTCACCGGGGAGCTGTTTTTT
D gene: -; clone size: many; CDR3 length: 13; V gene: TRBV20-1; J gene: TRBJ1-2; CDR3 protein: CSATSTLNYGYTF; CDR3 DNA: TGCAGTGCTACCAGCACCCTGAACTATGGCTACACCTTC
D gene: -; clone size: many; CDR3 length: 15; V gene: TRBV5-6; J gene: TRBJ2-7; CDR3 protein: CASSFFSRDGSEQYF; CDR3 DNA: TGTGCCAGCAGCTTTTTTTCCAGGGATGGGAGCGAGCAGTACTTC
D gene: TRBD2; clone size: many; CDR3 length: 17; V gene: TRBV30; J gene: TRBJ2-1; CDR3 protein: CAWSTPGRLAGGPGQFF; CDR3 DNA: TGTGCCTGGAGTACCCCCGGGAGACTAGCGGGAGGGCCGGGGCAGTTCTTC
D gene: TRBD2; clone size: -; CDR3 length: 16; V gene: TRBV6-9; J gene: TRBJ2-1; CDR3 protein: CASSYYPRLAGGEQFF; CDR3 DNA: TGTGCCAGCAGTTACTACCCCCGACTAGCGGGGGGTGAGCAGTTCTTC
D gene: -; clone size: -; CDR3 length: 11; V gene: TRBV19; J gene: TRBJ2-7; CDR3 protein: CASRASYEQYF; CDR3 DNA: TGTGCCAGTAGGGCTTCCTACGAGCAGTACTTC
D gene: -; clone size: -; CDR3 length: 11; V gene: TRBV12-3/TRBV12-4; J gene: TRBJ2-7; CDR3 protein: CASTPGREQYF; CDR3 DNA: TGTGCCAGCACCCCTGGGCGGGAGCAGTACTTC
D gene: TRBD1; clone size: many; CDR3 length: 15; V gene: TRBV11-3; J gene: TRBJ2-3; CDR3 protein: CASSGRQGNTDTQYF; CDR3 DNA: TGTGCCAGCAGCGGCAGACAGGGGAACACAGATACGCAGTATTTT
D gene: -; clone size: few; CDR3 length: 17; V gene: TRBV27; J gene: TRBJ1-5; CDR3 protein: CASSLPRDLQSNQPQHF; CDR3 DNA: TGTGCCAGCAGTCTACCCCGGGACCTTCAAAGCAATCAGCCCCAGCATTTT
D gene: -; clone size: many; CDR3 length: 10; V gene: TRBV20-1; J gene: TRBJ2-1; CDR3 protein: CSAGEDEQFF; CDR3 DNA: TGCAGTGCTGGAGAAGATGAGCAGTTCTTC
D gene: -; clone size: -; CDR3 length: 14; V gene: TRBV24-1; J gene: TRBJ2-7; CDR3 protein: CATSDGGHLYEQYF; CDR3 DNA: TGTGCCACCAGTGATGGGGGACACCTCTACGAGCAGTACTTC
D gene: -; clone size: -; CDR3 length: 16; V gene: TRBV7-9; J gene: TRBJ2-3; CDR3 protein: CASTNYGGVLSQAQYF; CDR3 DNA: TGTGCCAGCACTAACTACGGGGGCGTTCTGTCGCAAGCGCAGTATTTT
D gene: -; clone size: many; CDR3 length: 13; V gene: TRBV12-3/TRBV12-4; J gene: TRBJ1-2; CDR3 protein: CASTVGQGFGYTF; CDR3 DNA: TGTGCCAGCACCGTAGGGCAGGGCTTCGGCTACACCTTC
D gene: -; clone size: -; CDR3 length: 15; V gene: TRBV5-1; J gene: TRBJ1-5; CDR3 protein: CASRLGTVDNQPQHF; CDR3 DNA: TGCGCCAGCAGGTTAGGGACGGTCGACAATCAGCCCCAGCATTTT
D gene: -; clone size: -; CDR3 length: 15; V gene: TRBV11-3; J gene: TRBJ2-2; CDR3 protein: CASSLSLGGTGEPFF; CDR3 DNA: TGTGCCAGCAGCTTGTCTCTCGGGGGAACCGGGGAGCCGTTTTTT
D gene: TRBD2; clone size: many; CDR3 length: 13; V gene: TRBV29-1; J gene: TRBJ2-3; CDR3 protein: CSVDGDYTDTQYF; CDR3 DNA: TGCAGCGTTGACGGGGACTACACAGATACGCAGTATTTT
D gene: TRBD2; clone size: few; CDR3 length: 17; V gene: TRBV13; J gene: TRBJ2-2; CDR3 protein: CASSSEELAGGPGELFF; CDR3 DNA: TGTGCCAGCAGCTCTGAGGAGCTAGCGGGAGGACCCGGGGAGCTGTTTTTT
D gene: TRBD1; clone size: many; CDR3 length: 16; V gene: TRBV6-1; J gene: TRBJ1-5; CDR3 protein: CASSDPLQGASQPQHF; CDR3 DNA: TGTGCCAGCAGTGATCCATTACAGGGGGCAAGCCAGCCCCAGCATTTT
D gene: -; clone size: -; CDR3 length: 21; V gene: TRBV13; J gene: TRBJ2-1; CDR3 protein: CASSFVAVVAEGGGGYNEQFF; CDR3 DNA: TGTGCCAGCAGCTTTGTTGCTGTGGTAGCGGAGGGAGGGGGGGGTTACAATGAGCAGTTCTTC
D gene: -; clone size: -; CDR3 length: 14; V gene: TRBV5-4; J gene: TRBJ2-1; CDR3 protein: CASSFYQRSNEQFF; CDR3 DNA: TGTGCCAGCAGCTTCTACCAGCGCAGCAATGAGCAGTTCTTC
D gene: -; clone size: -; CDR3 length: 13; V gene: TRBV20-1; J gene: TRBJ1-5; CDR3 protein: CSARIGERQPQHF; CDR3 DNA: TGCAGTGCTAGAATAGGGGAGCGTCAGCCCCAGCATTTT